Below, 21 T cell receptor beta chains from the same sample are listed, as sequenced in a study of T cells in women clearing cervical HPV infection. Sequenced by immunoSEQ multiplex PCR; TCRdb stores in-frame clones only, minus some. This repertoire comprises tens of thousands of clones; its ten largest clones make up about 4.9%. Sequenced material: blood buffy coat. The receptors were gathered from a woman aged 18-69 years with a cervical HPV16 infection that either progressed to CIN3+ or cleared (not recorded which).

With respect to this clone: Germline is not matched at one junction end, which may reflect a read error. The read ends 3 residues before the CDR3 terminus; that terminus is restored from the germline J gene. The chain has TRBV11-3 and TRBJ2-1; 13 nucleotides agree with TRBD2. This CDR3 comprises 15 residues. CDR1 SGHNT and CDR2 YENEEA come from the germline V gene. CDR3 DNA (partial): TGTGTCAGCAGCGCCGGGACTAGCGGGGTCAATGAG. Protein product: CVSSAGTSGVNE. In full, the CDR3 is CVSSAGTSGVNEQFF.

Comment on this clone: The read falls 3 residues short of the CDR3 end, and the missing part is taken from the germline J gene. V gene TRBV30 combines with J gene TRBJ2-3; tentative D call: TRBD2 (5 bases). The V end lost 2 bases, the J end lost 0 bases, and 15 bases lay between the germline ends. This CDR3 spans 16 amino acids. Germline lookup yields CDR1 GTSNPN and CDR2 SVGIG (reference sequence). The sequenced part of the CDR3 DNA is TGTGCCTGGAGTCCCGGAGCGGCAGGAAGCACAGATACG. It translates to CAWSPGAAGSTDT. The full CDR3 protein reads CAWSPGAAGSTDTQYF.

For this clone: The CDR3 extends 3 residues past the end of the read, so its final part is completed from the germline J gene. The chain carries TRBV7-6 and TRBJ2-7, with 10 bases identical to TRBD2. With 5 bases clipped from V and 3 bases from J, the junction kept 10 bases outside the gene matches. The CDR3 is made up of 16 amino acids. Germline values: CDR1 SGHVS, CDR2 FNYEAQ. This CDR3 is CASSLTSGLPNYEQYF. CDR3 DNA (partial): TGTGCCAGCAGCCTGACTAGCGGGTTACCCAACTACGAG.

Points on this clone: The read halts 3 residues ahead of the CDR3 end, with the missing end drawn from the germline J gene. The chain is built from TRBV20-1 and TRBJ1-1; TRBD1 might be the D (5 bases). V was cut by 0 bases and J by 2 bases, with 16 bases left in between. This CDR3 is 16 amino acids long. Germline CDR1 is DFQATT and CDR2 is SNEGSKA (reference sequence). This CDR3 is CSARDYKETVNTEAFF. CDR3 bases read: TGCAGTGCTAGAGATTATAAGGAGACAGTCAACACTGAA.

On this clone itself: The CDR3 end lies 3 residues beyond the end of the read and is filled in from the germline J gene. The chain uses TRBV7-9 and TRBJ2-4, with TRBD1 as a possible D gene (6 bases). The CDR3 is 13 residues long. From germline, CDR1 is SEHNR and CDR2 FQNEAQ (reference sequence). The CDR3 bases that were read are TGTGCCAGCAGCTTAGGGACAGCTAGAGGT. Encoded protein: CASSLGTARG. The entire CDR3 reads CASSLGTARGQYF.

To note about this clone: The read terminates 3 residues ahead of where the CDR3 ends, so the germline J gene completes it. The gene calls are TRBV5-1 and TRBJ1-5; the match to TRBD1 covers 10 bases. V was clipped by 3 bases and J by 1 base; unmatched bases: 1. The CDR3 totals 15 residues. Germline CDR1 SGHRS, CDR2 YFSETQ. CDR3 bases read: TGCGCCAGCAGCTGGGGACAGGGGAGCAATCAGCCC. Its protein is CASSWGQGSNQP. The whole CDR3 sequence reads CASSWGQGSNQPQHF.

Concerning this clone itself: The CDR3 end falls 3 residues outside the read, so it is completed with the germline J gene. J is TRBJ2-7 and V is TRBV2; tentatively, D is TRBD2 (5 bases). Trimming cost V 10 bases and J 6 bases, with 28 bases left between them. The CDR3 spans 16 residues. Looked up from germline, CDR1 is SNHLY and CDR2 is FYNNEI. The sequenced part of the CDR3 DNA is TGTGCCACCCAACCTCGGACTTACGAGCCCCGGACCGAG. The encoded protein is CATQPRTYEPRTE. The full-length CDR3 reads as CATQPRTYEPRTEQYF.

As regards this clone: The CDR3 end falls 3 residues outside the read, so it is completed with the germline J gene. The chain couples TRBV7-2 to TRBJ2-7; 9 nucleotides align to TRBD1. V gave up 1 base and J gave up 4 bases; unmatched junction bases: 5. This CDR3 is 15 amino acids long. Per the germline V gene, CDR1 is SGHTA and CDR2 is FQGNSA. CDR3 loop: CASSLVGQGYYEQYF. The CDR3 bases that were read are TGTGCCAGCAGCTTAGTAGGACAGGGGTATTACGAG.

This clone is classed as medium-sized by frequency. With the read ending 3 residues before the CDR3 end, the germline J gene is used to fill in that end. The chain has TRBV20-1 and TRBJ1-5; TRBD1 matches 7 bases. J was trimmed by 4 bases and V by 3 bases; bases with no gene match: 12. The germline V gene has CDR1 DFQATT and CDR2 SNEGSKA (reference sequence). This CDR3 is built from 16 residues. The CDR3 DNA, read in part, is TGCAGTGCTAGTGGGACAGCCTCGGACCTGAATCAGCCC. Its translation is CSASGTASDLNQP. The whole CDR3 sequence is CSASGTASDLNQPQHF.

Details on this clone: The read gets to within 3 residues of the CDR3 end, and the germline J gene fills in the rest. V gene TRBV6-4 combines with J gene TRBJ2-3, with 8 bases that match TRBD2. CDR1 is MRHNA, CDR2 SNTAGT, per germline. Germline trimming cut 5 bases from V and 7 bases from J; bases unmatched to any gene: 8. CDR3 length: 14 amino acids. CDR3 bases read: TGTGCCAGCAGTCCGGGACTAGACTTGCATACG. Translated, it gives CASSPGLDLHT. From start to end, the CDR3 is CASSPGLDLHTQYF.

For this clone: The CDR3 end lies 3 residues beyond the end of the read and is filled in from the germline J gene. The chain combines TRBV2 with TRBJ1-6, with TRBD1 as a possible D gene (5 bases). Per the germline V gene, CDR1 is SNHLY and CDR2 is FYNNEI. This CDR3 contains 15 residues. V lost 7 bases and J 0 bases, leaving 10 bases between the germline ends. CDR3: CASKGDSSYNSPLHF. The sequenced part of the CDR3 DNA is TGTGCCAGCAAAGGGGATAGCTCCTATAATTCACCC. Full variable domain (remainder filled in from reference TRBV2 and TRBJ1-6): EPEVTQTPSHQVTQMGQEVILRCVPISNHLYFYWYRQILGQKVEFLVSFYNNEISEKSEIFDDQFSVERPDGSNFTLKIRSTKLEDSAMYFCASKGDSSYNSPLHFGNGTRLTVT.

About this clone: The CDR3 goes on 3 residues after the read ends, and that part is filled in from the germline J gene. This rearrangement joins TRBV4-1 to TRBJ2-7; the match to TRBD1 covers 10 bases. The CDR3 has 17 amino acids. V was clipped by 4 bases and J by 3 bases; unmatched bases: 12. Germline V gene data show CDR1 as MGHRA and CDR2 as YSYEKL. CDR3 sequence: CASSPQTGGALVYEQYF. The sequenced CDR3 bases are TGCGCCAGCAGCCCCCAGACAGGGGGCGCGTTAGTCTACGAG.

Note on this clone: The sequence runs out 3 residues before the end of the CDR3; the remainder is reconstructed from the germline J gene. This chain uses TRBV7-9 with TRBJ1-1; D uncertain. Deletions cut 2 bases from V and 3 bases from J, with 7 bases between. The CDR3 loop spans 13 amino acids. Germline CDR1 SEHNR, CDR2 FQNEAQ (reference sequence). The CDR3 here is CASSLLSDTEAFF. CDR3 DNA, as far as it was read: TGTGCCAGCAGCTTACTCAGTGACACTGAA.

Regarding this clone: The read gets to within 3 residues of the CDR3 end, and the germline J gene fills in the rest. The chain recombines TRBV13 with TRBJ1-2; TRBD1 agrees at 7 bases. The CDR3 sequence is 17 residues long. Trimming at V came to 6 bases and at J to 1 base, leaving 14 bases not matched to a gene. Germline V CDR1 and CDR2: PRHDT, FYEKMQ (reference sequence). The chain's CDR3 is CASSGPQSTGINYGYTF. CDR3 DNA (partial): TGTGCCAGCAGTGGTCCCCAATCGACAGGGATTAACTATGGC.

In terms of frequency, this clone is medium-sized. The CDR3 goes on 3 residues after the read ends, and that part is filled in from the germline J gene. V is TRBV10-3 and J is TRBJ2-2; TRBD2 aligns across 11 bases. Per germline, CDR1 ENHRY and CDR2 SYGVKD. The J segment lost 6 bases and the V segment lost 6 bases, leaving 6 bases of the junction unmatched. The CDR3 consists of 15 residues. CDR3 sequence: CAIRPGTSGAGELFF. The DNA read from the CDR3 is TGTGCCATCAGGCCCGGGACTAGCGGAGCCGGGGAG.

A note on this clone: With the read ending 3 residues before the CDR3 end, the germline J gene is used to fill in that end. The chain has TRBV5-1 and TRBJ2-3; 10 positions match TRBD1. There are 16 residues in the CDR3. CDR1 SGHRS and CDR2 YFSETQ come from the germline V gene. V shed 4 bases and J 7 bases; nucleotides not matched to a gene: 12. The CDR3 spells CASSVFRDRGRNTQYF. Incomplete CDR3 DNA: TGCGCCAGCAGCGTGTTCCGGGACAGGGGAAGGAATACG.

A note on this clone: Read coverage stops 3 residues before the CDR3 terminus; the germline J gene supplies the remainder. V usage is TRBV19 and J usage is TRBJ2-1, with D maybe TRBD1 (6 bases). This CDR3 is 14 amino acids long. The germline gives CDR1 LNHDA, CDR2 SQIVND (reference sequence). V was shortened by 4 bases and J by 9 bases, with 16 bases between the two germline ends. Here the CDR3 reads CASSKGGVMIEQFF. The part of the CDR3 DNA that was read is TGTGCCAGTAGTAAAGGGGGAGTAATGATTGAG.

CDR3 DNA (partial): TGTGCCACGGGACAGGGAGCCTACGAG. Protein product: CATGQGAYE. The full CDR3 is CATGQGAYEQYF. The V call is TRBV7-8, the J call TRBJ2-7; 9 nucleotides align to TRBD1. The missing CDR3 end, 3 residues past where the read stops, is filled in from the germline J gene. Trimming at V came to 10 bases and at J to 2 bases, leaving 3 bases not matched to a gene. There are 12 residues in the CDR3. Germline assignment: CDR1 SGHVS and CDR2 FQNEAQ.

A note on this clone: The read ends 3 residues shy of where the CDR3 ends; the end is completed using the germline J gene. J is TRBJ2-1 and V is TRBV12-3 or TRBV12-4; TRBD1 is a possible D gene (6 bases). The CDR3 consists of 12 residues. The germline V and J ends were trimmed by 5 bases and 9 bases, with 11 bases remaining between them. The covered CDR3 bases are TGTGCCAGCAGTAAACAGGGAGCTGAG. It codes for CASSKQGAE. The whole CDR3 is CASSKQGAEQFF.

CDR3 sequence reads: CASSPVAGVTDTQYF. The DNA read from the CDR3 is TGTGCCAGCAGCCCCGTAGCGGGAGTCACAGATACG. This chain uses TRBV7-2 with TRBJ2-3, with TRBD2 matching over 9 bases. The CDR3 extends 3 residues past the end of the read, so its final part is completed from the germline J gene. Germline V CDR1 and CDR2: SGHTA, FQGNSA. The junction had 5 bases not matched to a gene; V was cut back by 5 bases and J by 2 bases. The CDR3 loop spans 15 amino acids.

A word on this clone: Read sequence stops 3 residues before the CDR3 end, and the germline J gene provides the missing end. The chain joins TRBV13 to TRBJ2-1; D remains ambiguous. The length of the CDR3 is 15 residues. V lost 2 bases to trimming and J lost 1 base, with 9 bases between them. Germline CDR1 PRHDT, CDR2 FYEKMQ (reference sequence). The CDR3 reads CASSLKVASYNEQFF. The DNA read from the CDR3 is TGTGCCAGCAGCTTAAAGGTAGCTTCCTACAATGAG.